This TCR beta chain was profiled in a study of T cell responses to AZD1222 COVID-19 vaccine. Study-wide findings and caveats: Clonal diversity was possibly underestimated; the donors were predominantly white British and more often female. Seropositive status at baseline applied to only five to seven AZD1222 recipients. The study found Spike-specific TCR breadth and depth rose after two AZD1222 doses. Repertoires were obtained only post-peak T cell response.

The V gene's germline CDR1 is GTSNPN and CDR2 SVGIG (reference sequence). Trimming removed 7 bases from V and 5 bases from J; junction bases left unmatched: 9. The CDR3 is 13 residues long. Method: immunoSEQ multiplex PCR; TCRdb's copy keeps in-frame clones and lacks some. The data contain some 80,000 clones, around 89% of them seen just once; the ten biggest clones take up 10%. Notes on this clone: What it recognizes is unknown.

The sequence was obtained from an adult who received the MenACWY meningococcal vaccine as a control. The sequenced sample was peripheral blood, obtained 28 days after the second dose of the MenACWY control vaccine. The gene calls are TRBV30 and TRBJ1-2; 8 bases are a match to TRBD1. The CDR3 region is CAFPRDRGYGYTF. The CDR3 DNA is TGTGCCTTCCCCCGCGACAGGGGATATGGCTACACCTTC. The variable domain in full, with the rest retrieved from reference TRBV30 and TRBJ1-2, is SQTIHQWPATLVQPVGSPLSLECTVEGTSNPNLYWYRQAAGRGLQLLFYSVGIGQISSEVPQNLSASRPQDRQFILSSKKLLLSDSGFYLCAFPRDRGYGYTFGSGTRLTVV.